The entry below gives a single T cell receptor (beta chain) sequence along with its context. Its antigen is still unknown. Base qualities are missing; no much larger clone stands one base away. Counted from cysteine to phenylalanine, this CDR3 has 11 amino acids. Solely the CDR3 DNA is kept, with 33 bases framed from the first base. V is cut by 5 bases and J by 4 bases, and the space between the germline ends is 5 bases. From a lookup of the germline V gene (reference sequence), CDR1 and CDR2 are WNHNN and SYGVQD. This sample is drawn from a study of T cell changes during pregnancy in multiple sclerosis (dated by TCRdb to about 2019). Background on the whole study: The study examined how the T cell repertoire changed over the course of pregnancy in women with multiple sclerosis.

Library generation was performed with the immunoSEQ multiplex PCR assay. TCRdb mirrors the immuneACCESS table, restricted to in-frame sequences. Some clones are absent from its copies; in checked studies, under half trace to an unresolved V gene, and the reason for the others is unknown. Recorded for this sample are about 41,000 clones; 85% to 95% of them occurred a single time. The ten largest clones represent around 8.1% of the sample. The source material was CD8+ T cells from peripheral blood mononuclear cells, sampled in the third trimester of pregnancy. The rearranged segments are TRBV10-1 and TRBJ1-2; no D gene call is confident. The origin of this receptor is a female donor with multiple sclerosis, enrolled in a pregnancy study. The bases are TGCGCCAGCAGTCGAGGCTATGGCTACACCTTC. This codes for CASSRGYGYTF.